These T cell receptor beta chains were read from a single sample in a study of Graves' ophthalmopathy and Graves' hyperthyroidism. TCRdb used MiXCR to reprocess the multiplex PCR reads, holding one entry per CDR3 protein. The table lists 600,000 to 700,000 distinct CDR3 sequences, roughly 41% of them singletons. The source material was peripheral blood. The source is an adult man with Graves' ophthalmopathy. Both conserved end residues are part of each CDR3. The D gene is left open where the match is weak. The size entry is marked missing in some rows and otherwise reads once, few, many or a size class.

V gene,J gene,clone size,D gene,CDR3 protein,CDR3 DNA
TRBV12-3/TRBV12-4,TRBJ2-5,many,.,CASTSTVYETQYF,TGTGCCAGCACCTCAACCGTTTACGAGACCCAGTACTTC
TRBV20-1,TRBJ2-7,many,.,CSARTTHEQYF,TGCAGTGCCAGGACGACCCACGAGCAGTACTTC
TRBV25-1,TRBJ1-3,many,TRBD1,CASSNQGAGNTIYF,TGTGCCAGCAGCAACCAGGGGGCTGGAAACACCATATATTTT
TRBV7-8,TRBJ2-7,.,TRBD2,CASSLEDPASGAYEQYF,TGTGCCAGCAGCTTAGAGGACCCAGCTAGCGGCGCCTACGAGCAGTACTTC
TRBV29-1,TRBJ1-2,many,.,CSVAEEGGYTF,TGCAGCGTCGCCGAGGAGGGAGGCTACACCTTC
TRBV9,TRBJ1-1,few,TRBD1,CASSVGDSGQLNTEAFF,TGTGCCAGCAGCGTAGGCGACTCGGGACAGTTGAACACTGAAGCTTTCTTT
TRBV7-9,TRBJ1-6,many,.,CASSNGDSPLHF,TGTGCCAGCAGCAACGGGGACTCACCCCTCCACTTT
TRBV7-8,TRBJ2-5,.,TRBD1,CASSLRTGAETQYF,TGTGCCAGCAGCTTAAGGACAGGGGCGGAGACCCAGTACTTC
TRBV5-5,TRBJ1-5,.,TRBD1,CASSLGGQGTNQPQHF,TGTGCCAGCAGCTTGGGGGGACAGGGGACAAATCAGCCCCAGCATTTT
TRBV20-1,TRBJ1-1,once,.,CSAASSHLPGTVNTEAFF,TGCAGTGCCGCTAGCAGCCATCTCCCAGGGACGGTGAACACTGAAGCTTTCTTT
TRBV10-3,TRBJ2-7,many,.,CAISGGIGYEQYF,TGTGCCATCAGTGGCGGGATCGGCTACGAGCAGTACTTC
TRBV7-2,TRBJ2-1,.,.,CASKGSVDEQFF,TGTGCCAGCAAGGGTTCCGTCGATGAGCAGTTCTTC
TRBV29-1,TRBJ1-1,.,.,CSVSRGEGTEAFF,TGCAGCGTTTCGAGAGGGGAGGGGACTGAAGCTTTCTTT
TRBV2,TRBJ2-7,many,.,CATKTGISNYEQYF,TGTGCCACCAAAACCGGAATTTCTAACTACGAGCAGTACTTC
TRBV7-8,TRBJ1-6,many,.,CASSPSGGAGGSLHF,TGTGCCAGCAGCCCATCCGGGGGGGCCGGAGGGTCCCTCCACTTT
TRBV29-1,TRBJ2-7,.,.,CSGGAYNEQYF,TGCAGCGGAGGCGCTTACAATGAGCAGTACTTC
TRBV7-9,TRBJ1-6,.,.,CASSLGLASDSPLHF,TGTGCCAGCAGCTTAGGACTAGCCAGCGATTCGCCCCTCCACTTT
TRBV24-1,TRBJ2-1,.,TRBD1,CATSDPETGEAYNEQFF,TGTGCCACCAGTGACCCCGAGACAGGGGAAGCGTACAATGAGCAGTTCTTC
TRBV6-6,TRBJ1-1,few,.,CASSPSGVNTEAFF,TGTGCCAGCAGTCCATCGGGAGTAAACACTGAAGCTTTCTTT
TRBV29-1,TRBJ2-7,.,TRBD1,CSVEIWDRGQYEQYF,TGCAGCGTTGAAATTTGGGACAGGGGTCAGTACGAGCAGTACTTC
TRBV29-1,TRBJ1-1,many,.,CSVEDRGGASTEAFF,TGCAGCGTTGAAGATCGGGGGGGCGCTTCCACTGAAGCTTTCTTT
TRBV19,TRBJ2-2,.,.,CASSIRGPGELFF,TGTGCCAGTAGTATTCGGGGCCCCGGGGAGCTGTTTTTT
TRBV19,TRBJ1-2,many,.,CASSIQGHGYTF,TGTGCCAGTAGTATCCAGGGACACGGCTACACCTTC
TRBV20-1,TRBJ1-4,many,.,CSARPVGISTNEKLFF,TGCAGTGCTAGACCCGTCGGAATCTCTACTAATGAAAAACTGTTTTTT
TRBV7-2,TRBJ2-5,.,TRBD2,CASALRAGGPVGETQYF,TGTGCCAGCGCCCTTAGGGCGGGGGGGCCTGTCGGAGAGACCCAGTACTTC
TRBV19,TRBJ2-7,.,.,CAWTSGTTPYEQYF,TGTGCCTGGACCTCCGGGACAACCCCCTACGAGCAGTACTTC
TRBV20-1,TRBJ1-5,many,.,CSATRRNSNQPQHF,TGCAGTGCTACCCGACGTAATAGCAATCAGCCCCAGCATTTT
TRBV20-1,TRBJ1-2,few,.,CSARAPGRGGNYGYTF,TGCAGTGCTAGAGCCCCCGGGAGGGGGGGAAACTATGGCTACACCTTC
TRBV14,TRBJ1-5,many,.,CASSQERGDQPQHF,TGTGCCAGCAGCCAAGAGAGGGGGGATCAGCCCCAGCATTTT
TRBV10-3,TRBJ1-2,.,.,CAITEGHINYGYTF,TGTGCCATCACCGAGGGACACATTAACTATGGCTACACCTTC
TRBV20-1,TRBJ1-5,.,TRBD1,CSALRAGTVNQPQHF,TGCAGTGCCCTACGGGCCGGGACAGTCAATCAGCCCCAGCATTTT
TRBV9,TRBJ2-7,many,.,CASSVGPTGGEQYF,TGTGCCAGCAGCGTAGGACCGACGGGTGGAGAGCAGTACTTC
TRBV6-6,TRBJ2-5,few,TRBD1,CASRRGQGTETQYF,TGTGCCAGCAGACGGGGACAGGGGACAGAGACCCAGTACTTC
TRBV29-1,TRBJ2-5,many,.,CSVVNTSWETQYF,TGCAGCGTTGTGAACACGTCATGGGAGACCCAGTACTTC
TRBV10-2,TRBJ2-2,many,TRBD2,CASRTSGGGTGELFF,TGCGCCAGCCGGACTAGCGGGGGGGGCACCGGGGAGCTGTTTTTT
TRBV7-6,TRBJ2-7,.,.,CASSPIDPGEQYF,TGTGCCAGCAGCCCTATTGACCCCGGGGAGCAGTACTTC
TRBV12-3/TRBV12-4,TRBJ1-1,many,.,CASSLSGGETEAFF,TGTGCCAGCAGTTTATCGGGGGGGGAGACTGAAGCTTTCTTT
TRBV5-1,TRBJ2-7,.,.,CASSLQGIPYEQYF,TGCGCCAGCAGCTTGCAGGGGATCCCCTACGAGCAGTACTTC
TRBV7-2,TRBJ1-5,many,.,CASSLDGTLRPQHF,TGTGCCAGCAGCTTAGATGGCACTCTCAGGCCCCAGCATTTT
TRBV12-3/TRBV12-4,TRBJ2-7,many,.,CASSSGNGLYEQYF,TGTGCCAGCAGTTCGGGCAACGGCCTCTACGAGCAGTACTTC
TRBV6-5,TRBJ1-1,.,TRBD1,CASNQGGAAFF,TGTGCCAGCAACCAGGGGGGGGCAGCTTTCTTT
TRBV7-9,TRBJ2-5,.,TRBD2,CASSSGEAGGKTQYF,TGTGCTAGCAGCTCAGGAGAGGCGGGAGGGAAGACCCAGTACTTC
TRBV7-2,TRBJ2-7,many,.,CASSPDRPGEQYF,TGTGCCAGCAGCCCAGATAGACCAGGCGAGCAGTACTTC
TRBV4-2,TRBJ1-2,few,.,CASSQGQGLSVGGYTF,TGTGCCAGCAGCCAGGGGCAGGGCCTCTCGGTGGGAGGCTACACCTTC
TRBV7-2,TRBJ1-2,many,TRBD1,CASSPGTGNGGYTF,TGTGCCAGCAGCCCCGGGACAGGGAACGGTGGCTACACCTTC
TRBV10-3,TRBJ1-2,many,TRBD1,CASSYERGPLDGYTF,TGTGCCAGCAGTTACGAAAGGGGGCCATTGGATGGCTACACCTTC
TRBV10-3,TRBJ2-5,many,.,CAISGGQSGANKETQYF,TGTGCCATCAGTGGAGGACAGTCGGGAGCAAACAAAGAGACCCAGTACTTC
TRBV29-1,TRBJ2-5,.,TRBD2,CSVGLAGQTETQYF,TGCAGCGTTGGACTAGCGGGACAGACAGAGACCCAGTACTTC
TRBV7-8,TRBJ1-1,many,.,CASSLGGWQRMNTEAFF,TGTGCCAGCAGCTTAGGTGGGTGGCAGAGAATGAACACTGAAGCTTTCTTT
TRBV9,TRBJ1-5,.,.,CASSPGTFINNQPQHF,TGTGCCAGCAGTCCCGGGACTTTTATCAACAATCAGCCCCAGCATTTT